This TCR beta chain was documented in a study of blood T cell repertoires in COVID-19. Study context: The United States, Italy and Spain supplied acute and convalescent COVID-19 samples. Sources were T cells, B-cell-depleted T cells, or PBMCs; the material itself was cDNA or gDNA.

Using immunoSEQ multiplex PCR, the repertoire was profiled, and TCRdb retains in-frame clones only, with some absent. In the table there are approximately 230,000 clones, roughly 80% of which are singletons. This CDR3 comprises 15 residues. Germline lookup yields CDR1 LGHNA and CDR2 YNFKEQ. V was clipped by 1 base and J by 7 bases, with 14 bases between them. The chain uses TRBV4-2 and TRBJ2-1; no firm D call. The clonotype originates from a man in his thirties or forties with active or convalescent COVID-19. Sample: peripheral blood. In DNA, the CDR3 is TGTGCCAGCAGCCAAGGATTTCTAGACGCAAATGAGCAGTTCTTC. Protein sequence: CASSQGFLDANEQFF.